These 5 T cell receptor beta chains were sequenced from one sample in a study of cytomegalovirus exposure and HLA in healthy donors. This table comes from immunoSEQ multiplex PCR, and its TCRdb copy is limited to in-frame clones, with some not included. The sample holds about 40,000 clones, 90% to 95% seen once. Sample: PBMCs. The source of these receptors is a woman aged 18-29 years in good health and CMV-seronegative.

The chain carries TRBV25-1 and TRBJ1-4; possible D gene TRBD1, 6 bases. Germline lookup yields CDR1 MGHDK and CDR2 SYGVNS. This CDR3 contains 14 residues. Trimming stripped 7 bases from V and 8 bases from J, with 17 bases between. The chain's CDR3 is CASTSPTGSEKLFF. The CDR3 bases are TGTGCCAGCACTTCCCCGACAGGTTCCGAAAAACTGTTTTTT.

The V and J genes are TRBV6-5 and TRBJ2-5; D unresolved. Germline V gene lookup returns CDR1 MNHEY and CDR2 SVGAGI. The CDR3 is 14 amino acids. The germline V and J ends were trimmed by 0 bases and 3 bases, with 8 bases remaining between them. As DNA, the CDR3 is TGTGCCAGCAGTTACTCGGTTGACAAAGAGACCCAGTACTTC. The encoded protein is CASSYSVDKETQYF.

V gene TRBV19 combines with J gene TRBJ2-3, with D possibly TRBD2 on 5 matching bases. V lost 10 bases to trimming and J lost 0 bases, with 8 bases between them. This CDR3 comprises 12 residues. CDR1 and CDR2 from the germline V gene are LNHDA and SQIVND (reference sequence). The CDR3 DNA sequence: TGTGCCACCAGCGGAAGCACAGATACGCAGTATTTT. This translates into CATSGSTDTQYF. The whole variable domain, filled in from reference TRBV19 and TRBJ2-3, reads DGGITQSPKYLFRKEGQNVTLSCEQNLNHDAMYWYRQDPGQGLRLIYYSQIVNDFQKGDIAEGYSVSREKKESFPLTVTSAQKNPTAFYLCATSGSTDTQYFGPGTRLTVL.

CDR3 bases: TGTGCCAGCAGCGCGGCGTCTAGCGGGGCCCAAGAGACCCAGTACTTC. Residues: CASSAASSGAQETQYF. J is TRBJ2-5 and V is TRBV7-8, with 9 bases identical to TRBD2. This CDR3 has 16 residues. The V gene's germline CDR1 is SGHVS and CDR2 FQNEAQ. V lost 5 bases and J lost 1; bases outside the gene matches: 8. Based on the CDR3 plus reference TRBV7-8 and TRBJ2-5, the full variable domain is GAGVSQSPRYKVAKRGQDVALRCDPISGHVSLFWYQQALGQGPEFLTYFQNEAQLDKSGLPSDRFFAERPEGSVSTLKIQRTQQEDSAVYLCASSAASSGAQETQYFGPGTRLLVL.

CDR3 nucleotide sequence: TGTGCCAGCAGCTTCTTTGGGACTAGCGGGGGAAAAGGAGATACGCAGTATTTT. It codes for CASSFFGTSGGKGDTQYF. The J gene is TRBJ2-3, the V gene TRBV7-3; 14 bases fit TRBD2. Germline-derived CDR1 and CDR2 are SGHTA and FQGTGA. This CDR3 comprises 18 residues. Germline trimming cut 3 bases from V and 5 bases from J; bases unmatched to any gene: 10.